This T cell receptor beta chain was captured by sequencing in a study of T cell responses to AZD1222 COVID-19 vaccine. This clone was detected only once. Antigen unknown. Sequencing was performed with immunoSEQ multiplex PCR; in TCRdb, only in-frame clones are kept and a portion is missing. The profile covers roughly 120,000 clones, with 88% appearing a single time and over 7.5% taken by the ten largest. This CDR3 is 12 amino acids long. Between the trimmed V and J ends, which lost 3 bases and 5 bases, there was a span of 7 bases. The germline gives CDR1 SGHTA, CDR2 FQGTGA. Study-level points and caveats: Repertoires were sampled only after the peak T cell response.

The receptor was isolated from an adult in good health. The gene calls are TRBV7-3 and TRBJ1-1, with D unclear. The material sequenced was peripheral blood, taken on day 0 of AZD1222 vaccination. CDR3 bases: TGTGCCAGCAGCTTGGAGAGGACTGAAGCTTTCTTT. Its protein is CASSLERTEAFF.